The sequence of this TCR beta chain was determined in a study of T cell repertoires in cytomegalovirus infection. Study summary: HLA-B-restricted CMV epitopes that are well studied were used alongside recently identified HLA-C-restricted ones. The study's findings and limits: HLA-C-restricted CMV-specific TCR beta clonotypes prevailed in the ex vivo response.

Germline V lookup: CDR1 SGHVT, CDR2 SQSDAQ. V was trimmed by 1 base and J by 8 bases, leaving 8 bases between them. The CDR3 is made up of 12 amino acids. MiXCR, run by TCRdb on the reads, gives a single entry per CDR3 protein. Among approximately 990,000 distinct CDR3 sequences listed, 25% to 40% were seen once. A note on this clonotype: Its target is unknown.

The chain links TRBV7-4 to TRBJ1-2; no clear D gene. This TCR was sampled from a human donor in good health (CMV status not recorded). Some clones in this sample may be carry-over from other donors' samples. The sequenced sample was cultured CD8+ T cells from PBMCs, obtained from culture after CMV antigen stimulation. In nucleotides, the CDR3 is TGTGCCAGCAGCTTAGACGGCAGCGGCTACACCTTC. Its translation: CASSLDGSGYTF.